A selection of T cell receptor beta chains follows, all from one sample in a study of T cell responses to AZD1222 COVID-19 vaccine. Only in-frame clones appear in the TCRdb table, and some are missing; sequencing was by immunoSEQ multiplex PCR. The data contain some 200,000 clones, roughly nine tenths of them singletons. This material consisted of peripheral blood, taken 28 days after the second AZD1222 dose. The receptors were sampled from an adult who received the AZD1222 COVID-19 vaccine. Each CDR3 is given with its conserved first and last residue. A D gene is named only where the DNA matches it firmly. Size values are once, few and many counts, or a class for expanded clones, and some rows have none.

TRBJ1-5,-,-,TRBV4-1,TGCGCCAGCAGCCAAGTCGGGGGGGAAAATCAGCCCCAGCATTTT,CASSQVGGENQPQHF
TRBJ2-7,TRBD1,-,TRBV5-1,TGCGCCAGCAGCGCCGGGACAGGAGAAAGCTCCTACGAGCAGTACTTC,CASSAGTGESSYEQYF
TRBJ2-7,-,-,TRBV6-5,TGTGCCAGCAGTTATTTCCGGGACAACGAGCAGTACTTC,CASSYFRDNEQYF
TRBJ2-1,TRBD2,-,TRBV10-3,TGTGCCATCAAGAAGGCTCTAGCGGGAGGAAATGAGCAGTTCTTC,CAIKKALAGGNEQFF
TRBJ1-1,TRBD1,-,TRBV6-4,TGTGCCAGCAGAGACAGGGAGAACACTGAAGCTTTCTTT,CASRDRENTEAFF
TRBJ2-7,-,-,TRBV12-3/TRBV12-4,TGTGCCAGCAGTTCTTACTCGGGTGAGCAGTACTTC,CASSSYSGEQYF
TRBJ2-7,-,-,TRBV7-2,TGTGCCAGCAGCTACTTTACAGGGTTCGAGCAGTACTTC,CASSYFTGFEQYF
TRBJ1-2,-,-,TRBV2,TGTGCCAGCAGTGAACACGGGGGCTTCTATGGCTACACCTTC,CASSEHGGFYGYTF
TRBJ2-5,TRBD1,-,TRBV6-5,TGTGCCAGCAGAACGACAGGGGGGAGGTACGAGACCCAGTACTTC,CASRTTGGRYETQYF
TRBJ2-3,-,-,TRBV12-3/TRBV12-4,TGTGCCAGCAGTTTAATGTCCACAGATACGCAGTATTTT,CASSLMSTDTQYF
TRBJ2-1,TRBD1,-,TRBV2,TGTGCCAGCAAACCGGGACAGACCTACAATGAGCAGTTCTTC,CASKPGQTYNEQFF
TRBJ1-2,-,-,TRBV4-3,TGCGCCAGCAGCCAAGTCTCCGGATGGACTAACTATGGCTACACCTTC,CASSQVSGWTNYGYTF
TRBJ1-5,-,-,TRBV5-1,TGCGCCAGCAGCTCCTCCGGGGGTCAGCCCCAGCATTTT,CASSSSGGQPQHF
TRBJ2-1,TRBD1,once,TRBV7-9,TGTGCCAGCAGCTCATCGACACAGGGGTATGAGCAGTTCTTC,CASSSSTQGYEQFF
TRBJ1-6,TRBD1,-,TRBV6-1,TGTGCCAGCAGTGAAACAGGGGGCGTACCCCTCCACTTT,CASSETGGVPLHF
TRBJ2-7,-,-,TRBV2,TGTGCCAGCAGGGCCGGGACCTACGAGCAGTACTTC,CASRAGTYEQYF
TRBJ2-1,-,-,TRBV19,TGTGCCAGTAGTATTGGTGGAGATGAGCAGTTCTTC,CASSIGGDEQFF
TRBJ2-7,-,few,TRBV27,TGTGCCAGCAGCCACACAGGGAAGGGAGGGGTTCGGCACGAGCAGTACTTC,CASSHTGKGGVRHEQYF
TRBJ2-7,-,once,TRBV19,TGTGCCAGTAGAGACGGGACGACCTACGAGCAGTACTTC,CASRDGTTYEQYF
TRBJ2-7,TRBD1,once,TRBV25-1,TGTGCCAGCAGTAGGTCCGGGACAGGGGCCTACGAGCAGTACTTC,CASSRSGTGAYEQYF
TRBJ1-1,TRBD1,-,TRBV4-3,TGCGCCAGCAGCCCTCAAAACGGACAGGGGAACACTGAAGCTTTCTTT,CASSPQNGQGNTEAFF
TRBJ1-1,-,-,TRBV2,TGTGCCAGCAGGTTTCAACAATCCCCGGGCAGCAGGAACACTGAAGCTTTCTTT,CASRFQQSPGSRNTEAFF
TRBJ1-1,TRBD1,-,TRBV15,TGTGCCACCAGCAAGGACAGGGATATTTTCGCTGAAGCTTTCTTT,CATSKDRDIFAEAFF
TRBJ2-1,TRBD2,few,TRBV19,TGTTCTAGCGGGAGGGCGAATGAGCAGTTCTTC,CSSGRANEQFF
TRBJ2-2,-,-,TRBV6-5,TGTGCCAGCAGTCGCGGACTACACACCGGGGAGCTGTTTTTT,CASSRGLHTGELFF
TRBJ2-2,-,-,TRBV27,TGTGCCAGCGGCCAGAACACCGGGGAGCTGTTTTTT,CASGQNTGELFF